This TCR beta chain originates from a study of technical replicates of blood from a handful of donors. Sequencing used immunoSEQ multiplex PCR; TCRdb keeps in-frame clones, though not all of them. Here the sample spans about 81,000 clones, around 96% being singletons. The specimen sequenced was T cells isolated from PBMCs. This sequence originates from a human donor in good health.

The CDR3 nucleotides are TGTGCCAGCAGCTTAATCGGCGGTGAGCAGTTCTTC. Translated: CASSLIGGEQFF. The chain couples TRBV7-7 to TRBJ2-1, with D uncertain. This CDR3 spans 12 amino acids. Germline-derived CDR1 and CDR2 are SSHAT and FNYEAQ (reference sequence). The V end was cut by 2 bases, the J end by 9 bases, with 8 bases between.